These 30 T cell receptor gamma chains were sequenced from one sample in a study of Vδ1+ human thymocytes. Broader study findings: Thymic TRG and TRD repertoires appeared highly polyclonal, with Gaussian CDR3 length distributions.

No antigen has been assigned to these receptors. Extracted RNA was reverse transcribed into cDNA. Multiplex PCR used pooled V-gene forward primers and a constant-region reverse primer to amplify CDR3s. TCRdb fed the multiplex PCR reads into CATT to redo clone calling. This sample carries about 11,000 gamma-chain clones, 43% of them seen once, and the ten largest clones take 1.5% to 2.5%. The sample comprised Vdelta1+ gamma-delta thymocytes from the thymus. This sample's subset: FACS-sorted CD3+ TCRalphabeta- TCRVdelta1+ TCRVdelta2- thymocytes. These receptor sequences come from a boy in the first two years of life who had congenital heart surgery.

The V gene is TRGV5, the J gene TRGJP2. TCRdb does not report a J gene; here it was assigned by matching the DNA to germline references. The CDR3 extends over 14 amino acids. Germline V gene lookup returns CDR1 VINAFY and CDR2 YDVSNSKD. The V and J ends lost 4 bases and 3 bases, in that order; junction bases with no gene match: 5. CDR3 nucleotide sequence: TGTGCCACCTGGGATTTCCGTAGTGATTGGATCAAGACGTTT. Translated, it gives CATWDFRSDWIKTF.

This chain links TRGV9 with TRGJ1 or TRGJ2. In the absence of a J gene in TCRdb, the DNA was matched to germline to assign it here. This CDR3 is 14 amino acids long. The germline V gene encodes CDR1 GITISATS and CDR2 ISYDGTV (reference sequence). J gave up 5 bases and V 0 bases, and 7 bases lay outside the gene matches. CDR3 sequence reads: CALWEVQSDYKKLF. CDR3 nucleotide sequence: TGTGCCTTGTGGGAGGTGCAAAGTGATTATAAGAAACTCTTT.

This clone was seen a handful of times. J is TRGJP2 and V is TRGV9. CDR1 GITISATS and CDR2 ISYDGTV come from the germline V gene (reference sequence). This CDR3 region has 12 residues. V shed 0 bases and J 9 bases; nucleotides not matched to a gene: 1. Here the CDR3 DNA reads TGTGCCTTGTGGGAGGTGCATTGGATCAAGACGTTT. It codes for CALWEVHWIKTF.

The chain links TRGV9 to TRGJ1 or TRGJ2. The CDR3 consists of 14 residues. Germline trimming cut 0 bases from V and 10 bases from J; bases unmatched to any gene: 12. CDR1 is GITISATS and CDR2 is ISYDGTV in the germline V gene (reference sequence). CDR3 protein: CALWEVPHPWKKLF. As DNA, the CDR3 is TGTGCCTTGTGGGAGGTGCCACACCCATGGAAGAAACTCTTT.

The chain has TRGV4 and TRGJP2. TCRdb supplies no J gene; here it was assigned by aligning the nucleotide sequence to germline. The germline CDR1 and CDR2 sequences are EGSTGY and YDSYTSSV. This CDR3 is built from 12 residues. With V trimmed by 5 bases and J by 8 bases, 5 bases remained unmatched. The CDR3 sequence is CATWAHDWIKTF. For the CDR3, the DNA is TGTGCCACCTGGGCCCACGATTGGATCAAGACGTTT.

This rearrangement joins TRGV9 to TRGJ1 or TRGJ2. TCRdb offers no J gene call, so here the DNA was matched to germline to obtain one. The CDR3 length is 11 residues. Looked up from germline, CDR1 is GITISATS and CDR2 is ISYDGTV (reference sequence). J was trimmed by 10 bases and V by 4 bases; bases with no gene match: 7. CDR3 bases: TGTGCCTTGTGGGAAAGCCAAAAGAAACTCTTT. Translated: CALWESQKKLF.

The sample holds one count of this clone. This chain connects TRGV3 to TRGJ1 or TRGJ2. TCRdb supplies no J gene; here it was assigned by aligning the nucleotide sequence to germline. The germline V gene encodes CDR1 VTNTFY and CDR2 YDVSTARD (reference sequence). CDR3 size: 14 residues. Losses at the gene ends were 0 bases for V and 4 bases for J; bases not matched to a gene: 6. The CDR3 DNA reads as TGTGCCACCTGGGACAGGCAGCACTATTATAAGAAACTCTTT. Protein product: CATWDRQHYYKKLF.

This sequence joins TRGV8 and TRGJ1 or TRGJ2. This CDR3 has 15 amino acids. The V gene's germline CDR1 is VENAVY and CDR2 YDSYNSRV. J lost 3 bases, V lost 1 base, and 9 bases had no gene match. The chain's CDR3 is CATWDSPTFYYKKLF. CDR3 DNA sequence: TGTGCCACCTGGGATAGCCCGACCTTTTATTATAAGAAACTCTTT.

The V call is TRGV9, the J call TRGJ1 or TRGJ2. This CDR3 has 14 residues. With V trimmed by 3 bases and J by 0 bases, 5 bases remained unmatched. CDR1 GITISATS and CDR2 ISYDGTV come from the germline V gene (reference sequence). The CDR3, as DNA: TGTGCCTTGTGGGAGTTACCGAATTATTATAAGAAACTCTTT. Translating it yields CALWELPNYYKKLF.

The chain uses TRGV3 and TRGJ1 or TRGJ2. CDR1 is VTNTFY and CDR2 is YDVSTARD in the germline V gene (reference sequence). The junction had 8 bases not matched to a gene; V was cut back by 0 bases and J by 6 bases. This CDR3 comprises 14 residues. CDR3 coding DNA: TGTGCCACCTGGGACAGGCCTCGCGCTTATAAGAAACTCTTT. This translates into CATWDRPRAYKKLF.

This clone was counted only a few times. The J gene was not called, though the V gene is TRGV5. CDR3 length: 11 residues. The germline V gene encodes CDR1 VINAFY and CDR2 YDVSNSKD. The CDR3 sequence: CATWGPRFRLF. CDR3 nucleotide sequence: TGTGCCACCTGGGGACCGCGGTTTCGGCTCTTT.

With regard to this clone: Different DNA sequences within this sample yield the same CDR3. The rearrangement uses TRGV9 and TRGJ1 or TRGJ2. CDR3 length equals 14 residues. Per the germline V gene, CDR1 is GITISATS and CDR2 is ISYDGTV (reference sequence). The V and J ends lost 0 bases and 1 base, in that order; junction bases with no gene match: 3. The CDR3 sequence: CALWEVRNYYKKLF. CDR3 sequence (DNA): TGTGCCTTGTGGGAGGTGCGAAATTATTATAAGAAACTCTTT.

The gene calls are TRGV8 and TRGJ1 or TRGJ2. Germline matching of the DNA provided the J gene here, since TCRdb leaves it blank. The CDR3 extends over 13 amino acids. Germline CDR1 reads VENAVY; CDR2 reads YDSYNSRV. The V segment lost 3 bases and the J segment 7 bases; nucleotides outside the gene matches: 9. The CDR3 region has the DNA TGTGCCACCTGGGATTCTCAGCGCTATAAGAAACTCTTT. Translated: CATWDSQRYKKLF.

The rearrangement links TRGV9 to TRGJ1 or TRGJ2. TCRdb gives no J gene; it was assigned here by matching the DNA to germline. This CDR3 region has 11 residues. The germline CDR1 and CDR2 sequences are GITISATS and ISYDGTV (reference sequence). J gave up 12 bases and V 0 bases, and 5 bases lay outside the gene matches. This chain's CDR3 is CALWEVLGKLF. The CDR3 nucleotides read TGTGCCTTGTGGGAGGTGCTTGGGAAACTCTTT.

The V call is TRGV2, the J call TRGJ1 or TRGJ2. The J gene comes from matching the DNA to germline here; TCRdb lacks it. The germline V gene encodes CDR1 EGSNGY and CDR2 YDSYNSKV. V lost 0 bases and J lost 5; bases outside the gene matches: 7. This CDR3 is built from 14 residues. The CDR3 is CATWDGPRNYKKLF. The DNA of the CDR3 is TGTGCCACCTGGGACGGGCCTAGGAATTATAAGAAACTCTTT.

The chain couples TRGV4 to TRGJ1 or TRGJ2. Here the J gene was assigned by germline matching of the DNA, as TCRdb has none. Germline CDR1 is EGSTGY and CDR2 is YDSYTSSV. V lost 4 bases to trimming and J lost 4 bases; unmatched junction nucleotides: 10. CDR3 length: 14 amino acids. The CDR3 DNA reads as TGTGCCACCTGGGAGCCTAACATCTATTATAAGAAACTCTTT. Its translation is CATWEPNIYYKKLF.

The chain uses TRGV3 and TRGJ1 or TRGJ2. The J gene is not listed in TCRdb, so it was assigned here from a DNA match to germline. The trim removed 5 bases at V and 5 bases at J, leaving 6 bases unmatched. This CDR3 contains 12 residues. Germline V gene sequence: CDR1 VTNTFY, CDR2 YDVSTARD (reference sequence). As DNA, the CDR3 is TGTGCCACCTGGGGACCTAATTATAAGAAACTCTTT. It encodes CATWGPNYKKLF.

V is TRGV3 and J is TRGJ1 or TRGJ2. No J segment appears in TCRdb, so it was assigned here by matching the sequence to germline. The V segment lost 4 bases and the J segment 7 bases; nucleotides outside the gene matches: 7. Per germline, CDR1 VTNTFY and CDR2 YDVSTARD (reference sequence). The CDR3 spans 12 residues. CDR3 region: CATWDWRYKKLF. Written as DNA, the CDR3 is TGTGCCACCTGGGATTGGCGGTATAAGAAACTCTTT.

The table lists this clone with a few counts. The rearrangement joins TRGV4 to TRGJ1 or TRGJ2. The CDR3 has 15 residues. Germline V gives CDR1 EGSTGY, CDR2 YDSYTSSV. Trimming at V came to 2 bases and at J to 4 bases, leaving 11 bases not matched to a gene. The DNA of the CDR3 is TGTGCCACCTGGGATGAAGGAGAGGGGTATTATAAGAAACTCTTT. This gives the protein CATWDEGEGYYKKLF.

This chain connects TRGV9 to TRGJ1 or TRGJ2. No J gene was available from TCRdb, and it was assigned here by a germline match of the DNA. The CDR3 is 13 amino acids. Trimming cost V 3 bases and J 8 bases; bases outside gene matches: 10. Germline lookup yields CDR1 GITISATS and CDR2 ISYDGTV (reference sequence). CDR3 nucleotide sequence: TGTGCCTTGTGGGAGACGCATGATGATAAGAAACTCTTT. The encoded protein is CALWETHDDKKLF.

J is TRGJP2 and V is TRGV4. The J gene, absent from TCRdb, was called here by matching the DNA to germline. The CDR3 contains 12 residues. Losses at the gene ends were 6 bases for V and 12 bases for J; bases not matched to a gene: 10. Germline V gene data show CDR1 as EGSTGY and CDR2 as YDSYTSSV. CDR3 in DNA: TGTGCCACCTGGTCCAGGAGGAGGATCAAGACGTTT. The encoded protein is CATWSRRRIKTF.

Comments on this clone: Being one base from a much bigger clone, this may be a read error. The chain uses TRGV4 and TRGJ1 or TRGJ2. The J gene was not available in TCRdb and was assigned here by matching the DNA to germline segments. Germline-derived CDR1 and CDR2 are EGSTGY and YDSYTSSV. The V and J ends lost 4 bases and 4 bases, in that order; junction bases with no gene match: 4. The CDR3 length is 12 residues. The CDR3 DNA reads TGTGCCACCTGGGACCTCTATTATAAGAAACTCTTT. Amino acids: CATWDLYYKKLF.

This clone is a singleton in its sample. One junction end does not reproduce the germline sequence, and a read error may be involved. The gene calls are TRGV3 and TRGJ1 or TRGJ2. No J gene was available from TCRdb, and it was assigned here by a germline match of the DNA. The CDR3 is 13 amino acids. Germline assignment: CDR1 VTNTFY and CDR2 YDVSTARD (reference sequence). The CDR3 here is CAAWDRQYYKKLF. CDR3 nucleotide sequence: TGTGCCGCCTGGGACAGGCAGTATTATAAGAAACTCTTT.

The chain uses TRGV8 and TRGJP2. In the absence of a J gene in TCRdb, the DNA was matched to germline to assign it here. J lost 3 bases, V lost 0 bases, and 7 bases had no gene match. This CDR3 is 16 amino acids long. Germline loops: CDR1 VENAVY, CDR2 YDSYNSRV. For the CDR3, the DNA is TGTGCCACCTGGGATAGGCCGTGGGGTAGTGATTGGATCAAGACGTTT. Its translation: CATWDRPWGSDWIKTF.

V usage is TRGV9 and J usage is TRGJ1 or TRGJ2. The J gene, left out of TCRdb, was set here by checking the DNA against germline. This CDR3 is 18 amino acids long. Per the germline V gene, CDR1 is GITISATS and CDR2 is ISYDGTV (reference sequence). With 12 bases clipped from V and 3 bases from J, the junction kept 29 bases outside the gene matches. CDR3 sequence: CARILCLSPFVLYYKKLF. The CDR3 nucleotides read TGTGCCCGTATCCTGTGTCTGTCCCCCTTTGTGCTTTATTATAAGAAACTCTTT.

To note about this clone: The sample contains more than one DNA sequence encoding this CDR3. The gene calls are TRGV3 and TRGJ1 or TRGJ2. TCRdb supplies no J gene; here it was assigned by aligning the nucleotide sequence to germline. The CDR3 is 13 residues long. Germline V CDR1 and CDR2: VTNTFY, YDVSTARD (reference sequence). V shed 0 bases, J shed 7 bases, and the junction held 6 bases outside the gene matches. The CDR3, as DNA: TGTGCCACCTGGGACAGGCTTAGATATAAGAAACTCTTT. This translates into CATWDRLRYKKLF.

This rearrangement joins TRGV5 to TRGJ1 or TRGJ2. The germline CDR1 and CDR2 sequences are VINAFY and YDVSNSKD. V lost 2 bases and J lost 4; bases outside the gene matches: 11. There are 15 residues in the CDR3. CDR3 amino acids: CATWDKPAGYYKKLF. DNA of the CDR3: TGTGCCACCTGGGACAAGCCGGCCGGGTATTATAAGAAACTCTTT.

The chain has TRGV4 and TRGJ1 or TRGJ2. In germline, CDR1 is EGSTGY, CDR2 YDSYTSSV. This CDR3 is 10 amino acids long. V shed 1 base, J shed 14 bases, and the junction held 5 bases outside the gene matches. Written as DNA, the CDR3 is TGTGCCACCTGGGATGGTAGAGAACTCTTT. Its protein product is CATWDGRELF.

The rearrangement links TRGV3 to TRGJ1 or TRGJ2. Trimming took 0 bases from V and 4 from J; bases not matched to a gene: 6. The germline V gene encodes CDR1 VTNTFY and CDR2 YDVSTARD (reference sequence). The CDR3 is 14 residues long. The CDR3 here is CATWDRLAYYKKLF. The CDR3 DNA reads as TGTGCCACCTGGGACAGGCTGGCGTATTATAAGAAACTCTTT.

This chain joins TRGV4 and TRGJ1 or TRGJ2. Here the J gene came from matching the DNA to germline, since TCRdb omits it. The CDR3 is 11 residues long. Germline CDR1 is EGSTGY and CDR2 is YDSYTSSV. J gave up 12 bases and V 3 bases, and 8 bases lay outside the gene matches. Here the CDR3 DNA reads TGTGCCACCTGGGATTCCGCCGGGAAACTCTTT. Protein sequence: CATWDSAGKLF.